Presented here are 8 T cell receptor beta chains from one specimen sequenced in a study of shared clonotypes between healthy human individuals. TCRdb's table, derived via immunoSEQ multiplex PCR, lists solely in-frame clones and lacks some. The table lists approximately 1,000,000 clones, 78% of them singletons, with around 0.47% in the top ten. The material sequenced was memory CD4+ T cells from PBMCs. Subset specified: CD45RA-negative fraction. The receptors here all came from a man younger than 30 in good health. Some clones in this sample may be carry-over from other donors' samples.

DNA of the CDR3: TGTGCCAGCAGCGATTTAGCGGGAGGCTCCTACAATGAGCAGTTCTTC. The encoded protein is CASSDLAGGSYNEQFF. The J gene is TRBJ2-1, the V gene TRBV9; TRBD2 aligns across 10 bases. This CDR3 spans 16 amino acids. In germline, CDR1 is SGDLS, CDR2 YYNGEE. Trimming cost V 3 bases and J 0 bases; bases outside gene matches: 3.

V is TRBV18 and J is TRBJ1-1, with a weak D call TRBD1 (5 bases). Germline CDR1 KGHSH, CDR2 LQKENI. Trimming removed 4 bases from V and 1 base from J, with 13 bases in between. The CDR3 spans 15 residues. CDR3 coding DNA: TGTGCCAGCTCACGACTGGGGGTAGGGAACACTGAAGCTTTCTTT. Its protein product is CASSRLGVGNTEAFF.

Points on this clone: The identical CDR3 is also encoded by other nucleotide sequences in the sample. The rearrangement links TRBV25-1 to TRBJ1-4; D is possibly TRBD1 (6 bases). The CDR3 contains 14 residues. V dropped 3 bases and J dropped 8 bases, with 13 bases sitting between them. The germline V gene has CDR1 MGHDK and CDR2 SYGVNS. CDR3 loop: CASSEGGRGEKLFF. In nucleotides, the CDR3 is TGTGCCAGCAGTGAGGGGGGGCGAGGGGAAAAACTGTTTTTT.

The rearrangement joins TRBV27 to TRBJ2-2; D gene uncertain. The CDR3 consists of 13 residues. V dropped 6 bases and J dropped 4 bases, with 9 bases sitting between them. Germline loops: CDR1 MNHEY, CDR2 SMNVEV (reference sequence). In DNA form, the CDR3 reads TGTGCCAGCAGGTCAAGAACCACCGGGGAGCTGTTTTTT. This translates into CASRSRTTGELFF.

The gene calls are TRBV11-2 and TRBJ1-3, with TRBD1 matching over 9 bases. Per germline, CDR1 SGHAT and CDR2 FQNNGV. The CDR3 has 16 amino acids. V gave up 5 bases and J gave up 4 bases; unmatched junction bases: 9. CDR3 sequence reads: CASSPDRGQGGNTIYF. Written as DNA, the CDR3 is TGTGCCAGCAGCCCCGATCGGGGACAGGGAGGAAACACCATATATTTT.

Ten or more counts support this clone. The chain is built from TRBV7-9 and TRBJ1-2, with D unclear. This CDR3 has 12 amino acids. Germline assignment: CDR1 SEHNR and CDR2 FQNEAQ (reference sequence). V shed 3 bases and J shed 2 bases, with 4 bases lying between them. The CDR3 sequence: CASSFINYGYTF. In DNA form, the CDR3 reads TGTGCCAGCAGCTTCATCAACTATGGCTACACCTTC.

The chain employs TRBV9 and TRBJ1-1; TRBD1 might be the D (6 bases). There are 15 residues in the CDR3. Germline assignment: CDR1 SGDLS and CDR2 YYNGEE. The germline V and J ends were trimmed by 1 base and 4 bases, with 14 bases remaining between them. This chain's CDR3 is CASSVIGDTATEAFF. CDR3 nucleotides: TGTGCCAGCAGCGTAATTGGGGACACGGCCACTGAAGCTTTCTTT.

The sample holds a few counts of this clone. V usage is TRBV6-4 and J usage is TRBJ1-2; D might be TRBD1 (5 bases). The V gene lost 7 bases and the J gene lost 3 bases, with 12 bases spanning the gap. The CDR3 runs to 13 residues. Germline V lookup: CDR1 MRHNA, CDR2 SNTAGT. Here the CDR3 DNA reads TGTGCCAGCACCCTGGGACTTCACTATGGCTACACCTTC. This codes for CASTLGLHYGYTF.